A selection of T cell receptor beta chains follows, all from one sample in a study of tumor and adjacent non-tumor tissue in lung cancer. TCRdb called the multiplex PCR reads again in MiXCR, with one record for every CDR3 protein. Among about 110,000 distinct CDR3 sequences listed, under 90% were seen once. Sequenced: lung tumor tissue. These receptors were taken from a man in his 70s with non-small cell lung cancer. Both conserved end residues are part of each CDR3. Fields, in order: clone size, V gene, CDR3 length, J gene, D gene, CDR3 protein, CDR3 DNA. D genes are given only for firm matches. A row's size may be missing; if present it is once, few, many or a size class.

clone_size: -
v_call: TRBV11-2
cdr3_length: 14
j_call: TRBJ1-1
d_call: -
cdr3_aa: CANSFGGGRTEAIF
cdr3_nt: TGTGCCAACAGCTTCGGCGGAGGCCGGACTGAAGCTATCTTT

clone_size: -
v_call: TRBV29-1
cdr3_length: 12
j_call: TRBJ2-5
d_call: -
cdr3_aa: CSIELVGETQYF
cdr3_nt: TGCAGCATTGAATTAGTGGGAGAGACCCAGTACTTC

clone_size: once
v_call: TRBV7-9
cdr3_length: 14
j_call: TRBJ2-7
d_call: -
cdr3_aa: CASSLDRRGDERYF
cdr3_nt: TGTGCCAGCAGCTTAGATCGCAGGGGGGACGAGCGGTACTTC

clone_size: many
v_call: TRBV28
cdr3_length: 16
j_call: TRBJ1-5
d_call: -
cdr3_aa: CASRLEARGLNQPQHF
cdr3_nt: TGTGCCAGCAGACTAGAGGCGAGGGGTCTAAATCAGCCCCAGCATTTT

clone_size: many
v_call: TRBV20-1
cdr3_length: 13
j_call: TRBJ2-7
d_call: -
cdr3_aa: CSAQPGLAREQYF
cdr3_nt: TGCAGTGCGCAACCCGGCCTGGCTCGAGAGCAGTACTTC

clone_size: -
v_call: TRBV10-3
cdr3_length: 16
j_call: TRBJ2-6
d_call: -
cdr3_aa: CAISEVSVSGANVLIF
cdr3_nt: TGTGCCATCAGTGAGGTTTCCGTCTCTGGGGCCAACGTCCTTATTTTC

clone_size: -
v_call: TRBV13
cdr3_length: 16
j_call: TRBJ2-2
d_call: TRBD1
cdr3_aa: CASSLTGTGVIGELFF
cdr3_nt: TGTGCCAGCAGCTTGACCGGGACAGGGGTCATCGGGGAGCTGTTTTTC

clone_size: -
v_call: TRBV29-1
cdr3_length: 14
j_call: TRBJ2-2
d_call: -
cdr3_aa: CSADVAEDTGEPFF
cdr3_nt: TGCAGCGCTGACGTAGCGGAGGACACCGGGGAGCCGTTTTTT

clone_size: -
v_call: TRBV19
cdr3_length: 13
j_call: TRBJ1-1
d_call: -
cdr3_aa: CASLGQLNTEAFF
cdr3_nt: TGTGCCAGTCTCGGACAGCTGAACACTGAAGCTTTCTTT

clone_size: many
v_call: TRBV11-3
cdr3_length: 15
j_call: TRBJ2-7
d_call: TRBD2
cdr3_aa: CASRRASGSSYEQYF
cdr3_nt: TGTGCCAGTAGGAGGGCTAGCGGGAGCTCCTACGAGCAGTACTTC

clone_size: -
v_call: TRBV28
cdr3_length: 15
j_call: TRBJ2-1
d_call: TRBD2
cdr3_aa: CASSWGLAVVYEQLF
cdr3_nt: TGTGCCAGCAGTTGGGGACTAGCGGTTGTATATGAGCAGTTATTC

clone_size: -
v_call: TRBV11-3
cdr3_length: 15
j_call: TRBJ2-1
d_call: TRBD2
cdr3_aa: CASSRLVGGYNEQFF
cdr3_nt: TGTGCCAGCAGTCGACTAGTCGGGGGGTATAATGAGCAGTTCTTC

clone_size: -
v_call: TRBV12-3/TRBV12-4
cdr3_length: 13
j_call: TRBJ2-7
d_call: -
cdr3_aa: CARTMIPAYEQYF
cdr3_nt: TGTGCCCGCACTATGATTCCTGCATACGAGCAGTACTTC

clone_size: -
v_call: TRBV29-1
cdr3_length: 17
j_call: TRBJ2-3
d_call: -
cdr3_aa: CSLLPYVRGGDTDTQYF
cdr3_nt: TGCAGCTTACTCCCATACGTGAGAGGGGGGGACACAGATACGCAATATTTT

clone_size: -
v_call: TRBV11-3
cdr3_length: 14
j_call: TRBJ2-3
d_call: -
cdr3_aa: CASSLVCYADTQYF
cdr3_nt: TGTGCCAGCAGCTTAGTCTGCTACGCAGATACGCAGTATTTT

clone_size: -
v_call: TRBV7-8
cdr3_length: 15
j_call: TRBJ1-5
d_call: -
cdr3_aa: CASSPRDPLSQPQHF
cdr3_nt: TGTGCCAGCAGCCCCCGGGACCCTCTAAGTCAGCCCCAGCATTTT

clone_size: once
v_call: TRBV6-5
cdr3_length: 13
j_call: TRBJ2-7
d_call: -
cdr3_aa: CASSYDGYYEEYF
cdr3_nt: TGTGCCAGCAGTTACGATGGATACTACGAGGAGTACTTC

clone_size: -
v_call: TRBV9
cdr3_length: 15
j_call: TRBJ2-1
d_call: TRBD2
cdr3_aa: CASSPGLVGNNEQFF
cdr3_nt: TGTGCCAGCAGCCCTGGACTAGTGGGGAACAATGAGCAGTTCTTC

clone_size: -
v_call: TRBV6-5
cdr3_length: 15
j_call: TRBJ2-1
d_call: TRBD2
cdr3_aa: CASSYLAGMSNEQFF
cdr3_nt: TGTGCCAGTAGTTACCTAGCGGGAATGAGCAATGAGCAGTTCTTC

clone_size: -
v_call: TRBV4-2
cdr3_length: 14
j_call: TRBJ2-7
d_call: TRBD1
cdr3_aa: CASCQGQGLYEDYF
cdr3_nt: TGTGCCAGCTGCCAAGGACAGGGTCTCTACGAGGACTACTTC

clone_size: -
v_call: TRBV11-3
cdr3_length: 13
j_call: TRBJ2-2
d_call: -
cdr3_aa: CTSSLVPPGELFF
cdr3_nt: TGTACCAGCAGCTTAGTCCCCCCCGGGGAGCTGTTTTTT

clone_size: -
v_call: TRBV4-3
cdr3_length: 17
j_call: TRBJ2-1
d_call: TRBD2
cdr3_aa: CATSQDLAGSEYNEQFF
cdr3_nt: TGCGCCACCAGCCAAGACCTAGCGGGATCTGAATACAATGAGCAGTTCTTC

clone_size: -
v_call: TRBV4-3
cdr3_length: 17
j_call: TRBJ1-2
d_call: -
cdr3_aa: CASSHDRQPYFNYGYTF
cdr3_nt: TGCGCCAGCAGCCATGACAGGCAACCTTACTTCAACTATGGCTACACCTTC

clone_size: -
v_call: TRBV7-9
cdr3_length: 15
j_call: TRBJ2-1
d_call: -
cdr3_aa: CGSSPSGGGNNEEFF
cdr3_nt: TGTGGCAGCAGCCCCTCCGGGGGCGGAAACAATGAGGAATTCTTC

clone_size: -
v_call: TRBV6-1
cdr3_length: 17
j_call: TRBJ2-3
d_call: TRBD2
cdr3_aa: CASSEGGAGGAQGTQYF
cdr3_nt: TGTGCCAGCAGTGAAGGTGGAGCGGGGGGGGCCCAAGGTACACAGTATTTT

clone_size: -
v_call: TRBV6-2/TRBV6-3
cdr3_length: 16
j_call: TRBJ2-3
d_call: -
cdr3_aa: CASSYYQGQREHTQYF
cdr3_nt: TGTGCCAGCAGTTACTATCAAGGGCAGAGGGAGCATACGCAGTATTTT

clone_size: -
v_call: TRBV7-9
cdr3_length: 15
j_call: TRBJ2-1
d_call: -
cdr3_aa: CATSPTVGGINEQFF
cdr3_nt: TGTGCCACCAGCCCCACCGTGGGCGGAATCAATGAGCAGTTCTTC

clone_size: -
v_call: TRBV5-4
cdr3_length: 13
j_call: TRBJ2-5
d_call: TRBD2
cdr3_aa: CISSLGGEETQYF
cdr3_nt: TGTATCAGCAGCTTGGGGGGGGAAGAGACCCAGTACTTC

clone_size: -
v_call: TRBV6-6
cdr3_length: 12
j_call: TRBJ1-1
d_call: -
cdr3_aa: CTSSEGGRGAFF
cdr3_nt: TGTACCAGCAGTGAGGGGGGTAGAGGAGCTTTCTTT

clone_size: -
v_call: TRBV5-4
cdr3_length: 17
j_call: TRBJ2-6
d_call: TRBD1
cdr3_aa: CASSFQGEHSGANVLIF
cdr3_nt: TGTGCCAGCAGTTTTCAGGGGGAGCACTCTGGGGCCAACGTCCTGATTTTC

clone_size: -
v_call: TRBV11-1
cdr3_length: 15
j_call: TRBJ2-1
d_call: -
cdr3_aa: CASSLDVYQNNEQFF
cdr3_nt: TGTGCCAGCAGCTTAGATGTTTACCAAAACAATGAGCAGTTCTTC

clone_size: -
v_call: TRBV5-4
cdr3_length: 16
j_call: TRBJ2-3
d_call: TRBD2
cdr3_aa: CASSSPVAGGTITQYF
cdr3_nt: TGTGCCAGCAGCTCCCCAGTAGCGGGGGGGACAATTACGCAGTATTTT

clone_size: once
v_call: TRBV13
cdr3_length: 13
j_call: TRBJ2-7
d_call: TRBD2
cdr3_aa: CARRSTTGGEQYF
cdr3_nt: TGTGCCAGGAGATCAACCACGGGGGGCGAGCAGTACTTC

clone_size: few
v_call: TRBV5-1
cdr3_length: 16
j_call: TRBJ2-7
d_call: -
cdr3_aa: CASRFGPGDVSCEQYF
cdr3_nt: TGCGCCAGCAGGTTCGGTCCGGGGGACGTCTCCTGCGAGCAGTACTTC

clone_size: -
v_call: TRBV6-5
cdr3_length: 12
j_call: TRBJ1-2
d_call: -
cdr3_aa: CDCSYQGYGYTF
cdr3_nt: TGTGACTGCAGTTATCAAGGGTATGGCTACACCTTC

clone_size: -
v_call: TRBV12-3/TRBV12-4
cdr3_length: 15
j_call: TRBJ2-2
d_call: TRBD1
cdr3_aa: CASSRDRARTGELFF
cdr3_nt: TGTGCTAGCAGCCGGGACAGGGCCCGGACCGGGGAGCTGTTTTTT

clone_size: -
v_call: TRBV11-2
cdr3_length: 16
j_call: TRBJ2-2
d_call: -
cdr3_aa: CASKLVGIGVAGELFF
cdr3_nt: TGTGCCAGCAAGTTAGTGGGCATAGGGGTTGCCGGGGAGCTGTTTTTT

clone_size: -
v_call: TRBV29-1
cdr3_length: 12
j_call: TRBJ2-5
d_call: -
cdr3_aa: CIGERREETQYF
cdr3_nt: TGCATCGGGGAACGAAGGGAGGAGACCCAGTACTTC

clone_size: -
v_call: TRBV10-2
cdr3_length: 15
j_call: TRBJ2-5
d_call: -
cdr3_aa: CANSGSGLGVETQYF
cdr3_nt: TGCGCCAACAGTGGTTCCGGCCTAGGAGTTGAGACCCAGTACTTC

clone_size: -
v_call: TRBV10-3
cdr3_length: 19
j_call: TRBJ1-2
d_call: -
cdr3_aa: CAISESTQFNIGILHGNTF
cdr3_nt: TGTGCCATCAGTGAGTCGACTCAATTTAACATAGGGATTCTGCATGGCAACACCTTC

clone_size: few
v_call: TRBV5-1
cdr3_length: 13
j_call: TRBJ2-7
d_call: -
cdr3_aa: CVSQEGNSYEQYF
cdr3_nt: TGTGTCAGCCAGGAGGGAAACTCCTATGAGCAGTACTTC

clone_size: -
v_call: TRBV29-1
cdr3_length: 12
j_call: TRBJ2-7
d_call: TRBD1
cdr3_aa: CSARGMIPEQYF
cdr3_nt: TGCAGCGCCAGGGGGATGATCCCCGAGCAGTACTTC

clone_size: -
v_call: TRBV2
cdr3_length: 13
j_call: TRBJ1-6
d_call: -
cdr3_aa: CASCIQFNSSFHF
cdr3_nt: TGTGCCAGCTGCATACAGTTCAATTCATCCTTCCACTTT

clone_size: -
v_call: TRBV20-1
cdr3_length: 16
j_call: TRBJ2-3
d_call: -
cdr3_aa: CSVETGTRAYIDTQYF
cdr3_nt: TGCAGTGTTGAGACCGGGACAAGGGCTTACATAGATACGCAGTATTTT

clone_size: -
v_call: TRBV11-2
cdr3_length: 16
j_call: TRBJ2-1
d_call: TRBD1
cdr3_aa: CASSLGAGGFFNEQFF
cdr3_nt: TGTGCCAGCAGCTTGGGGGCAGGGGGTTTCTTCAATGAGCAGTTCTTC